These T cell receptor beta chains were read from a single sample in a study of technical replicates of blood from a handful of donors. This table comes from immunoSEQ multiplex PCR, and its TCRdb copy is limited to in-frame clones, with some not included. This table has about 84,000 clones, around 97% appearing once. The material sequenced was T cells isolated from PBMCs. Receptors originate from a human donor in good health. Both conserved end residues are part of each CDR3. The D gene is left open where the match is weak. Size values are once, few and many counts, or a class for expanded clones, and some rows have none.

d_gene	v_gene	abundance	j_gene	CDR3aa	CDR3nt
TRBD1	TRBV6-1	NA	TRBJ1-5	CASSEFTGGQPQHF	TGTGCCAGCAGTGAATTTACAGGGGGTCAGCCCCAGCATTTT
NA	TRBV5-4	NA	TRBJ1-1	CASSLGAAMNTEAFF	TGTGCCAGCAGCTTGGGGGCCGCAATGAACACTGAAGCTTTCTTT
TRBD1	TRBV7-6	NA	TRBJ1-1	CAGEQGGNTEAFF	TGTGCCGGGGAACAGGGGGGGAACACTGAAGCTTTCTTT
NA	TRBV19	NA	TRBJ2-2	CASSTHAGVGELFF	TGTGCCAGTAGTACCCACGCAGGGGTCGGGGAGCTGTTTTTT
NA	TRBV14	once	TRBJ2-2	CASSWGPNTGELFF	TGTGCCAGCAGCTGGGGCCCGAACACCGGGGAGCTGTTTTTT
TRBD1	TRBV27	once	TRBJ2-3	CASSISPGTGDTQYF	TGTGCCAGCAGTATCTCCCCGGGGACAGGGGATACGCAGTATTTT
NA	TRBV6-5	NA	TRBJ2-2	CASSLRNTGELFF	TGTGCCAGCAGCCTCAGGAACACCGGGGAGCTGTTTTTT
NA	TRBV21-1	NA	TRBJ1-4	CASSKEVAHAGGEKLFF	TGTGCCAGCAGCAAAGAAGTGGCGCACGCAGGAGGTGAAAAACTGTTTTTT
TRBD2	TRBV7-8	NA	TRBJ2-3	CASSPSTELAASTDTQYF	TGTGCCAGCAGCCCCTCAACGGAACTAGCGGCGAGCACAGATACGCAGTATTTT
TRBD2	TRBV28	NA	TRBJ2-7	CASSLPVIAGEQYF	TGTGCCAGCAGTCTCCCGGTGATAGCGGGAGAGCAGTACTTC
NA	TRBV7-9	NA	TRBJ1-1	CASSRRGNTEAFF	TGTGCCAGCAGCCGCAGGGGCAACACTGAAGCTTTCTTT
NA	TRBV29-1	NA	TRBJ2-1	CSVKPTGYNEQFF	TGCAGCGTTAAGCCGACAGGCTACAATGAGCAGTTCTTC
NA	TRBV11-3	NA	TRBJ2-5	CASSREKIQETQYF	TGTGCCAGCAGCAGGGAGAAAATACAAGAGACCCAGTACTTC
NA	TRBV7-6	NA	TRBJ1-2	CASSPHGDYGYTF	TGTGCCAGCAGCCCACACGGAGACTATGGCTACACCTTC
TRBD1	TRBV19	once	TRBJ1-3	CASSQGQTASGNTIYF	TGTGCCAGTAGTCAGGGACAGACCGCCTCTGGAAACACCATATATTTT
NA	TRBV29-1	NA	TRBJ1-1	CSVSWQGQEAFF	TGCAGCGTTTCGTGGCAGGGTCAGGAAGCTTTCTTT
TRBD2	TRBV4-1	once	TRBJ2-2	CASSQDIPGTSGTGELFF	TGCGCCAGCAGCCAAGATATTCCCGGGACTAGCGGCACCGGGGAGCTGTTTTTT
NA	TRBV27	NA	TRBJ1-5	CASSLSPRASNQPQHF	TGTGCCAGCAGTCTCTCTCCCAGGGCTAGCAATCAGCCCCAGCATTTT
TRBD1	TRBV9	NA	TRBJ1-1	CASSGIGTVNTEAFF	TGTGCCAGCAGCGGGATCGGGACAGTGAACACTGAAGCTTTCTTT
TRBD1	TRBV10-1	NA	TRBJ1-1	CASRGQGNTEAFF	TGCGCCAGCAGGGGACAGGGGAACACTGAAGCTTTCTTT
TRBD1	TRBV12-5	NA	TRBJ1-5	CASGSRTGGPWPQHF	TGTGCTAGTGGTTCACGGACAGGGGGCCCCTGGCCCCAGCATTTT
NA	TRBV11-2	NA	TRBJ1-4	CASSWRPGAEKLFF	TGTGCCAGCAGCTGGAGGCCAGGGGCTGAAAAACTGTTTTTT
TRBD1	TRBV27	NA	TRBJ2-7	CASSIPRGTGFYEQYF	TGTGCCAGCAGTATACCCCGTGGGACAGGGTTCTACGAGCAGTACTTC
NA	TRBV2	NA	TRBJ2-4	CASSEGPPAIQYF	TGTGCCAGCAGTGAGGGCCCTCCGGCCATTCAGTACTTC
NA	TRBV5-1	NA	TRBJ2-1	CASSSQGNEQFF	TGCGCCAGCAGCTCCCAGGGCAATGAGCAGTTCTTC
NA	TRBV7-2	NA	TRBJ1-5	CASSLDSRQRDQPQHF	TGTGCCAGCAGCTTAGATAGTCGGCAGAGGGATCAGCCCCAGCATTTT
TRBD1	TRBV2	NA	TRBJ1-5	CASSAGTGRNQPQHF	TGTGCCAGCAGTGCAGGGACAGGGAGGAATCAGCCCCAGCATTTT
TRBD2	TRBV29-1	NA	TRBJ2-1	CSAITSGREYNEQFF	TGCAGCGCTATAACTAGCGGGAGGGAATACAATGAGCAGTTCTTC
NA	TRBV6-1	NA	TRBJ2-6	CASSDRTSGANVLTF	TGTGCCAGCAGCGACAGGACTTCTGGGGCCAACGTCCTGACTTTC
NA	TRBV7-8	few	TRBJ1-1	CASSLTPNTEAFF	TGTGCCAGCAGCTTGACACCGAACACTGAAGCTTTCTTT
TRBD1	TRBV10-3	NA	TRBJ2-1	CAIRPTGGDEQFF	TGTGCCATCAGACCCACAGGGGGCGATGAGCAGTTCTTC
TRBD1	TRBV7-9	NA	TRBJ2-2	CASSSNRDSFGELFF	TGTGCCAGCAGCTCCAACCGGGACAGCTTCGGGGAGCTGTTTTTT
TRBD1	TRBV27	NA	TRBJ1-6	CASSFLGQGLGPLHF	TGTGCCAGCAGTTTCCTGGGACAGGGTCTGGGGCCCCTCCACTTT
NA	TRBV7-8	NA	TRBJ2-5	CASSSGDNQETQYF	TGTGCCAGCAGCAGCGGGGACAACCAAGAGACCCAGTACTTC
TRBD1	TRBV7-9	NA	TRBJ2-1	CASSLTGDRDEYEQFF	TGTGCCAGCAGCTTAACAGGGGACAGGGATGAGTATGAGCAGTTCTTC
TRBD1	TRBV4-1	NA	TRBJ1-1	CASSQEETGGTEAFF	TGCGCCAGCAGCCAAGAGGAGACAGGGGGCACTGAAGCTTTCTTT
NA	TRBV16	NA	TRBJ2-5	CASSQSTGQETQYF	TGTGCCAGCAGCCAATCAACGGGACAAGAGACCCAGTACTTC
NA	TRBV18	once	TRBJ2-7	CASSLESYEQYF	TGTGCCAGCTCACTGGAGAGCTACGAGCAGTACTTC
TRBD2	TRBV19	NA	TRBJ2-3	CASSIVAGEPQYF	TGTGCCAGTAGTATAGTAGCGGGGGAGCCGCAGTATTTT
TRBD2	TRBV7-6	once	TRBJ2-7	CASSSTAGDFYEQYF	TGTGCCAGCAGCTCGACAGCGGGAGACTTCTACGAGCAGTACTTC
NA	TRBV4-2	NA	TRBJ2-7	CASSLPGGGGSSYEQYF	TGTGCCAGCAGCCTCCCGGGCGGCGGAGGCAGCTCCTACGAGCAGTACTTC
TRBD1	TRBV28	NA	TRBJ1-2	CASSLSGGRGYTF	TGTGCCAGCAGTTTATCAGGGGGCAGGGGCTACACCTTC
NA	TRBV7-9	NA	TRBJ1-2	CASRLGADGYTF	TGTGCCAGCCGGTTGGGGGCGGATGGCTACACCTTC
NA	TRBV9	NA	TRBJ1-2	CASSHFETGPRRGYTF	TGTGCCAGCAGCCATTTCGAGACAGGCCCAAGGAGGGGCTACACCTTC
TRBD1	TRBV5-1	once	TRBJ1-2	CASSRGQGPNYGYTF	TGCGCCAGCAGCCGTGGACAGGGCCCTAACTATGGCTACACCTTC
NA	TRBV15	NA	TRBJ1-1	CATSRVGATEAFF	TGTGCCACCAGCAGAGTGGGGGCAACTGAAGCTTTCTTT
TRBD1	TRBV4-1	NA	TRBJ1-5	CASSQDPPATGGSNQPQHF	TGCGCCAGCAGCCAAGATCCCCCCGCGACAGGGGGGAGTAATCAGCCCCAGCATTTT
NA	TRBV27	NA	TRBJ2-1	CASSFTADSYNEQFF	TGTGCCAGCAGTTTCACAGCGGACTCCTACAATGAGCAGTTCTTC
NA	TRBV2	NA	TRBJ1-3	CASSEPLVLSGNTIYF	TGTGCCAGCAGTGAACCCTTGGTACTTTCTGGAAACACCATATATTTT
NA	TRBV20-1	NA	TRBJ2-3	CSASTSHTQYF	TGCAGTGCCAGTACTAGTCATACGCAGTATTTT
NA	TRBV25-1	NA	TRBJ2-7	CASSERDVGFSYEQYF	TGTGCCAGCAGTGAGAGGGATGTGGGGTTCTCCTACGAGCAGTACTTC
TRBD2	TRBV19	once	TRBJ2-3	CASSLLAGGDTDTQYF	TGTGCCAGTAGTCTGCTAGCGGGAGGGGACACAGATACGCAGTATTTT
NA	TRBV5-6	NA	TRBJ1-1	CASSLSGGWITEAFF	TGTGCCAGCAGCCTGTCTGGGGGGTGGATCACTGAAGCTTTCTTT
TRBD1	TRBV5-5	NA	TRBJ1-2	CASSRTQRGQGAFGYTF	TGTGCCAGCAGCCGTACACAACGAGGACAGGGGGCGTTCGGCTACACCTTC
NA	TRBV7-2	NA	TRBJ1-2	CASSSTVDVYGYTF	TGTGCCAGCAGCTCGACAGTGGATGTCTATGGCTACACCTTC